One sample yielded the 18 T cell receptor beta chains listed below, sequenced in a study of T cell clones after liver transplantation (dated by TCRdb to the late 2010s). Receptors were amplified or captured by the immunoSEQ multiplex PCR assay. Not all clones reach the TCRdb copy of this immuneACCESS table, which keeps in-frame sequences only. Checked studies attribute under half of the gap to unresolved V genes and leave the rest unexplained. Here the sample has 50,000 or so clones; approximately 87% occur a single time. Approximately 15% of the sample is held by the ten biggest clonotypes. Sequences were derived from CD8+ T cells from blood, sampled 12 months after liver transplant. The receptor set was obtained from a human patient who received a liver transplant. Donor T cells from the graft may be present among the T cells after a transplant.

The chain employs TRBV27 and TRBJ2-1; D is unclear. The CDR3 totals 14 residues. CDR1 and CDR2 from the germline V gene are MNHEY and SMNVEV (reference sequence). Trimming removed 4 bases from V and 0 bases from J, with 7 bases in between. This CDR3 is CASSSWSSYNEQFF. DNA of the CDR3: TGTGCCAGCAGTTCGTGGAGCTCCTACAATGAGCAGTTCTTC.

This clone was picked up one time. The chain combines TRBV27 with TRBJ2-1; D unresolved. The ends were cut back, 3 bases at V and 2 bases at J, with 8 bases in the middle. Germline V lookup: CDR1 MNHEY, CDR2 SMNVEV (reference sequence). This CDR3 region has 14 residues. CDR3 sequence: CASSLVGPYNEQFF. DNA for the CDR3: TGTGCCAGCAGTTTGGTAGGACCCTACAATGAGCAGTTCTTC.

The CDR3, as DNA: TGCGCCAGCAGCCAAGGACAGGGAACAGCTGGAAACACCATATATTTT. This codes for CASSQGQGTAGNTIYF. This chain uses TRBV4-3 with TRBJ1-3; TRBD1 agrees at 7 bases. V shed 1 base and J 2 bases; nucleotides not matched to a gene: 5. Germline V CDR1 and CDR2: LGHNA, YSLEER. The CDR3 is 16 amino acids.

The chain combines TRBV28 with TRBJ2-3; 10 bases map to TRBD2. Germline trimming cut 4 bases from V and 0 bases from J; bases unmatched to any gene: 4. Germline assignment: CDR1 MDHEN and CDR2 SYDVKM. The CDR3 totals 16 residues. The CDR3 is CASSSLTSGSTDTQYF. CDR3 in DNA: TGTGCCAGCAGTTCCTTGACTAGCGGGAGCACAGATACGCAGTATTTT.

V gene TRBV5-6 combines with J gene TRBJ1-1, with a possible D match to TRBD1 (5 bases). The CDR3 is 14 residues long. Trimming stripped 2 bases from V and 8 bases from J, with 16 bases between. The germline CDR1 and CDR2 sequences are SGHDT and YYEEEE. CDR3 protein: CASSFRAGLVEAFF. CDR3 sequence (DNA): TGTGCCAGCAGCTTCAGAGCAGGGTTAGTAGAAGCTTTCTTT.

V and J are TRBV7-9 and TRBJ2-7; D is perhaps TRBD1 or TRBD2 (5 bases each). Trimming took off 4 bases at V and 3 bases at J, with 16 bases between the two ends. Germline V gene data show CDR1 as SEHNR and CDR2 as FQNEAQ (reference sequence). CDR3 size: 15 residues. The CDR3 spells CASSSKPGPDYEQYF. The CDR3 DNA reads TGTGCCAGCAGCTCAAAGCCGGGACCGGACTACGAGCAGTACTTC.

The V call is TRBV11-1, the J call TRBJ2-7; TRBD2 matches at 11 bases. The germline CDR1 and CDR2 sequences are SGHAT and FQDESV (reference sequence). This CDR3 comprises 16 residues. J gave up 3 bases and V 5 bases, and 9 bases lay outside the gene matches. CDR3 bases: TGTGCCAGCAGCCCCCGGGTAGCGGGAGGGGTCTACGAGCAGTACTTC. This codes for CASSPRVAGGVYEQYF.

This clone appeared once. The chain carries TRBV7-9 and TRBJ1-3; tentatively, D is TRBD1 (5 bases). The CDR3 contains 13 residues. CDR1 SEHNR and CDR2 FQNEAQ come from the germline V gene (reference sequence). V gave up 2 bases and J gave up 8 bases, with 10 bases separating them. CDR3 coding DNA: TGTGCCAGCAGCTTACAGGGAATGGACACCATATATTTT. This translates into CASSLQGMDTIYF.

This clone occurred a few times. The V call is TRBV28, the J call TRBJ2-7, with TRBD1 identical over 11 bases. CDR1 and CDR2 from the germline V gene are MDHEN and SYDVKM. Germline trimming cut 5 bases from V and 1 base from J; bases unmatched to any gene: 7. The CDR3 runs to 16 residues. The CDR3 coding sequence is TGTGCCAGCAGTCCCCGGGACAGGGGGGTTTCCTACGAGCAGTACTTC. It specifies CASSPRDRGVSYEQYF.

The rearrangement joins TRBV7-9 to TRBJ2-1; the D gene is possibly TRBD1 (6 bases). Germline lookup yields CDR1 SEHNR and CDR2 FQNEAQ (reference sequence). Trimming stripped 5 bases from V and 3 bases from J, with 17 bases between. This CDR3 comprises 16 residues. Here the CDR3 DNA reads TGTGCCAGCAGCCTAACCTCTCTACAGGGCTACAATGAGCAGTTCTTC. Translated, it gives CASSLTSLQGYNEQFF.

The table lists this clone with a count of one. The CDR3 sequence is CASSRPGQPQHF. The CDR3 region has the DNA TGTGCCAGCAGTCGTCCGGGACAGCCCCAGCATTTT. The genes are TRBV28 and TRBJ1-5; D is ambiguous. The ends were cut back, 5 bases at V and 7 bases at J, with 9 bases in the middle. The CDR3 contains 12 residues. CDR1 MDHEN and CDR2 SYDVKM come from the germline V gene.

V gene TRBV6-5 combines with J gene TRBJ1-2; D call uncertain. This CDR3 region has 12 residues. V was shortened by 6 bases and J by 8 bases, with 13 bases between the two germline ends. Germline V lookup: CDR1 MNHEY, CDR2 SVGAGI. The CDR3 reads CASREDLMGYTF. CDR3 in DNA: TGTGCCAGCAGGGAGGACCTAATGGGCTACACCTTC.

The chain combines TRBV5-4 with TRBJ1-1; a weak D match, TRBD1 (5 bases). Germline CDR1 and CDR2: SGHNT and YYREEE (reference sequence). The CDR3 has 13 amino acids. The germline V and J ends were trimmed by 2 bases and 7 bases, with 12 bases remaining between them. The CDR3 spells CASSFRDGGEAFF. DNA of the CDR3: TGTGCCAGCAGCTTCCGGGACGGGGGTGAAGCTTTCTTT.

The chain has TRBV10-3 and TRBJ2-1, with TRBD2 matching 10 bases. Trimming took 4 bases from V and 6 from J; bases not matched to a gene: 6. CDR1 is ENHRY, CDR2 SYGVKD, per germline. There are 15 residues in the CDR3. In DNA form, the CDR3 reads TGTGCCATCAGTGCTTCTAGCGGGAGAAGCAATGAGCAGTTCTTC. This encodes CAISASSGRSNEQFF.

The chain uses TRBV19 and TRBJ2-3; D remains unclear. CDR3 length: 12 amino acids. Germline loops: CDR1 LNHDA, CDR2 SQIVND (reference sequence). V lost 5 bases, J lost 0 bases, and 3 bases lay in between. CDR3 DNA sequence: TGTGCCAGTAGTTTGAGCACAGATACGCAGTATTTT. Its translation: CASSLSTDTQYF.

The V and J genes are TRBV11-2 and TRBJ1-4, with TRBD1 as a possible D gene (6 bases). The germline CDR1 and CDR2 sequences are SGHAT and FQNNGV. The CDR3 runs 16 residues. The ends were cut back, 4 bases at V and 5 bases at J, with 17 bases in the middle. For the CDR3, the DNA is TGTGCCAGCAGCTCCGCTCGGACAGACGAAAATGAAAAACTGTTTTTT. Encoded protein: CASSSARTDENEKLFF.

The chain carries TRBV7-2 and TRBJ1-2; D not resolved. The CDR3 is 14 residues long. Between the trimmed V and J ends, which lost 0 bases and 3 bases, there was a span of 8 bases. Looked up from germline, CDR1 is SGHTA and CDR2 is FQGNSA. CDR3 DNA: TGTGCCAGCAGCTTAGCCGGCACCTACTATGGCTACACCTTC. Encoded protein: CASSLAGTYYGYTF. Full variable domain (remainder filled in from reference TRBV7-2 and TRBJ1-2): GAGVSQSPSNKVTEKGKDVELRCDPISGHTALYWYRQSLGQGLEFLIYFQGNSAPDKSGLPSDRFSAERTGGSVSTLTIQRTQQEDSAVYLCASSLAGTYYGYTFGSGTRLTVV.

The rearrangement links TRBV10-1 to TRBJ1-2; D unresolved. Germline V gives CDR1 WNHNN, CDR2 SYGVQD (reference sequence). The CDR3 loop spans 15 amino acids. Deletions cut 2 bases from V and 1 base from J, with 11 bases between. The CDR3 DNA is TGCGCCAGCAGTGAGAGCCGATCCCTTAACTATGGCTACACCTTC. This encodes CASSESRSLNYGYTF.